Each of the 28 T cell receptor beta chains below was sequenced from the same sample in a study of blood T cells in healthy people across ages. Primed by a sample-barcoded 5' primer and a J-beta primer mix, a second PCR proceeded for about 7 to 11 cycles. TCRdb re-called the 5' RACE reads through MiXCR, storing one row per CDR3 protein. The sample yields about 1.8 million distinct CDR3 sequences, around half seen once. Sequenced: blood. These receptors all stem from a woman aged 40 to 50 in good health.

This clonotype has a single count. The chain combines TRBV25-1 with TRBJ1-2, with unresolved D. Per the germline V gene, CDR1 is MGHDK and CDR2 is SYGVNS. This CDR3 region has 16 residues. V was clipped by 2 bases and J by 0 bases, with 13 bases between them. The CDR3 spells CASSETEERPNYGYTF. Written as DNA, the CDR3 is TGTGCCAGCAGTGAAACGGAGGAACGGCCTAACTATGGCTACACCTTC.

This clonotype has more than one count but fewer than ten. The chain combines TRBV19 with TRBJ1-5, with 7 bases fitting TRBD1. J lost 4 bases, V lost 7 bases, and 7 bases had no gene match. CDR1 and CDR2 from the germline V gene are LNHDA and SQIVND (reference sequence). The CDR3 runs to 14 residues. CDR3 sequence: CASTFRGTNQPQHF. CDR3 DNA sequence: TGTGCCAGTACCTTCAGGGGGACTAATCAGCCCCAGCATTTT.

The chain uses TRBV6-5 and TRBJ1-1, with D uncertain. The CDR3 is made up of 16 amino acids. CDR1 and CDR2 (germline): MNHEY, SVGAGI. The ends were cut back, 2 bases at V and 4 bases at J, with 17 bases in the middle. The CDR3 DNA sequence: TGTGCCAGCAGTTACCGCGGACGGGGAGAATTCACTGAAGCTTTCTTT. This codes for CASSYRGRGEFTEAFF.

In this sample, this clonotype turned up a few times. The chain couples TRBV6-5 to TRBJ2-6; D call uncertain. Germline V gene data show CDR1 as MNHEY and CDR2 as SVGAGI. The CDR3 has 15 residues. Trimming shortened V by 4 bases and J by 0 bases, and 7 bases separated the two germline ends. The CDR3 coding sequence is TGTGCCAGCAGTTCTCACCCCTCTGGGGCCAACGTCCTGACTTTC. Protein: CASSSHPSGANVLTF.

The gene calls are TRBV7-8 and TRBJ2-1; D unclear. The CDR3 spans 13 residues. Trimming removed 1 base at V and 8 bases at J, with 9 bases between. Germline-derived CDR1 and CDR2 are SGHVS and FQNEAQ. In DNA, the CDR3 is TGTGCCAGCAGCTTAGAATGGGTCTATGAGCAGTTCTTC. Translation gives CASSLEWVYEQFF.

The table lists this clonotype with a few counts. This chain uses TRBV12-3 or TRBV12-4 with TRBJ2-7; TRBD1 matches 8 bases. CDR3 size: 15 residues. The J segment lost 2 bases and the V segment lost 8 bases, leaving 11 bases of the junction unmatched. Here the CDR3 reads CASQPGQGYPYEQYF. In nucleotides, the CDR3 is TGTGCCAGCCAGCCTGGACAGGGATACCCCTACGAGCAGTACTTC.

This rearrangement joins TRBV12-3 or TRBV12-4 to TRBJ2-2; 9 nucleotides align to TRBD2. CDR3 length: 15 amino acids. After removal of 5 bases from V and 1 base from J, the junction contained 2 bases not matched to a gene. Here the CDR3 reads CASSKLAGNTGELFF. In DNA form, the CDR3 reads TGTGCCAGCAGTAAACTAGCGGGGAACACCGGGGAGCTGTTTTTT.

The chain combines TRBV7-2 with TRBJ1-2; D not resolved. The germline gives CDR1 SGHTA, CDR2 FQGNSA. V shed 5 bases and J shed 3 bases, with 10 bases lying between them. CDR3 size: 13 residues. This chain's CDR3 is CASSTRRDYGYTF. CDR3 in DNA: TGTGCCAGCAGCACGCGACGGGACTATGGCTACACCTTC.

In this sample, this clonotype turned up a few times. The V and J genes are TRBV20-1 and TRBJ2-7; D remains ambiguous. Germline CDR1 DFQATT, CDR2 SNEGSKA (reference sequence). Trimming cost V 6 bases and J 9 bases, with 18 bases left between them. This CDR3 comprises 12 residues. CDR3: CSALGQLMGQYF. DNA of the CDR3: TGCAGTGCCCTCGGGCAGCTTATGGGGCAGTACTTC.

The V gene is TRBV15, the J gene TRBJ1-1, with unresolved D. Per germline, CDR1 LNHNV and CDR2 YYDKDF (reference sequence). The V end lost 6 bases, the J end lost 1 base, and 12 bases lay between the germline ends. The CDR3 covers 14 residues. Here the CDR3 DNA reads TGTGCCACCAGACCCCGTGGCGGGAACACTGAAGCTTTCTTT. Amino acid sequence: CATRPRGGNTEAFF.

V gene TRBV6-5 combines with J gene TRBJ2-1; D uncertain. This CDR3 comprises 13 residues. The ends were cut back, 5 bases at V and 4 bases at J, with 9 bases in the middle. Germline CDR1 is MNHEY and CDR2 is SVGAGI. Here the CDR3 reads CASSPEPYNEQFF. The CDR3 coding sequence is TGTGCCAGCAGTCCAGAACCGTACAATGAGCAGTTCTTC.

This chain connects TRBV7-2 to TRBJ1-2, with 9 bases matching TRBD1. V lost 4 bases, J lost 6 bases, and 9 bases stayed unmatched. CDR3 length: 15 amino acids. Germline V gene data show CDR1 as SGHTA and CDR2 as FQGNSA. The CDR3 protein is CASSSRTGTGHGYTF. The CDR3 DNA sequence: TGTGCCAGCAGCTCGCGGACCGGGACAGGGCATGGCTACACCTTC. The full variable domain, in which reference TRBV7-2 and TRBJ1-2 provide the parts outside the CDR3, is GAGVSQSPSNKVTEKGKDVELRCDPISGHTALYWYRQSLGQGLEFLIYFQGNSAPDKSGLPSDRFSAERTGGSVSTLTIQRTQQEDSAVYLCASSSRTGTGHGYTFGSGTRLTVV.

The V gene is TRBV7-9, the J gene TRBJ2-5; D ambiguous. Looked up from germline, CDR1 is SEHNR and CDR2 is FQNEAQ (reference sequence). This CDR3 region has 11 residues. V was shortened by 5 bases and J by 11 bases, with 12 bases between the two germline ends. CDR3 region: CASSKMDEQYF. DNA of the CDR3: TGTGCCAGCAGCAAAATGGATGAGCAGTACTTC.

The gene calls are TRBV24-1 and TRBJ2-1, with 9 bases lining up with TRBD1. CDR1 is KGHDR, CDR2 SFDVKD, per germline. The V segment lost 4 bases and the J segment 8 bases; nucleotides outside the gene matches: 11. The length of the CDR3 is 16 residues. The CDR3 DNA reads as TGTGCCACCAGTGAGCCCCGGGGACAGGGTAGGGATGAGCAGTTCTTC. Protein product: CATSEPRGQGRDEQFF.

The rearrangement uses TRBV9 and TRBJ2-5; 8 nucleotides match TRBD2. Germline lookup yields CDR1 SGDLS and CDR2 YYNGEE. After removal of 3 bases from V and 1 base from J, the junction contained 14 bases not matched to a gene. The CDR3 runs to 18 residues. This CDR3 reads CASSANSGTSYGQETQYF. The CDR3 bases are TGTGCCAGCAGCGCGAACTCCGGGACTAGTTACGGCCAAGAGACCCAGTACTTC.

The V and J genes are TRBV12-3 or TRBV12-4 and TRBJ1-1; D unclear. Between the trimmed V and J ends, which lost 6 bases and 4 bases, there was a span of 15 bases. This CDR3 spans 14 amino acids. The CDR3 DNA follows: TGTGCCAGCAGGGACCGCGAGAACATCACTGAAGCTTTCTTT. It is translated as CASRDRENITEAFF.

The rearrangement joins TRBV20-1 to TRBJ2-3, with TRBD2 identical over 8 bases. CDR1 and CDR2 (germline): DFQATT, SNEGSKA (reference sequence). V dropped 5 bases and J dropped 5; count of bases not matched to a gene: 18. The CDR3 spans 17 residues. In DNA form, the CDR3 reads TGCAGTGCTGCCCCGGTGGTAGCGGGGCTGAGTGGAGATACGCAGTATTTT. This translates into CSAAPVVAGLSGDTQYF.

This chain connects TRBV5-1 to TRBJ2-5, with 11 bases aligning to TRBD2. The CDR3 contains 16 residues. Germline V gene sequence: CDR1 SGHRS, CDR2 YFSETQ. J gave up 5 bases and V 3 bases, and 9 bases lay outside the gene matches. CDR3 coding DNA: TGCGCCAGCAGCTCGGGACTAGCGGCGACCGGGGAGACCCAGTACTTC. Protein sequence: CASSSGLAATGETQYF.

The V call is TRBV6-5, the J call TRBJ2-3; no reliable D call. Trimming stripped 2 bases from V and 5 bases from J, with 26 bases between. The V gene's germline CDR1 is MNHEY and CDR2 SVGAGI. The CDR3 has 19 amino acids. The CDR3 sequence is CASSYTRLNSPELGDTQYF. In DNA form, the CDR3 reads TGTGCCAGCAGTTACACACGGCTTAATAGTCCCGAGCTGGGAGATACGCAGTATTTT.

The sample holds a few counts of this clonotype. This chain connects TRBV20-1 to TRBJ2-7; 11 nucleotides line up with TRBD2. The CDR3 totals 13 residues. Trimming took 7 bases from V and 0 from J; bases not matched to a gene: 2. In germline, CDR1 is DFQATT, CDR2 SNEGSKA (reference sequence). The CDR3 nucleotides read TGCAGTGGAGGGACTAGCGGCTCCTACGAGCAGTACTTC. Protein product: CSGGTSGSYEQYF.

The chain carries TRBV25-1 and TRBJ2-3, with D perhaps TRBD2 (6 bases). Germline-derived CDR1 and CDR2 are MGHDK and SYGVNS. V gave up 4 bases and J gave up 4 bases, with 15 bases separating them. This CDR3 is built from 15 residues. DNA of the CDR3: TGTGCCAGCAGTGGACTAGAGGACACGGCAGATACGCAGTATTTT. It specifies CASSGLEDTADTQYF.

The chain is built from TRBV4-1 and TRBJ1-5; D possibly corresponds to TRBD1 (5 bases). Trimming took 0 bases from V and 3 from J, leaving 9 bases between them. CDR1 is MGHRA and CDR2 is YSYEKL in the germline V gene. The CDR3 has 15 amino acids. CDR3 bases: TGCGCCAGCAGCCAAGATCGGACATACAATCAGCCCCAGCATTTT. Its translation is CASSQDRTYNQPQHF.

This clonotype showed up just a few times. The DNA for the CDR3 is TGTGCCAGCACCGCGGGGGGGATAACTGAGACCCAGTACTTC. Protein product: CASTAGGITETQYF. The gene calls are TRBV13 and TRBJ2-5, with 9 bases aligning to TRBD2. CDR1 is PRHDT and CDR2 is FYEKMQ in the germline V gene (reference sequence). This CDR3 region has 14 residues. Losses at the gene ends were 7 bases for V and 5 bases for J; bases not matched to a gene: 8.

The V gene is TRBV7-3, the J gene TRBJ2-1; no clear D gene. With the DNA end fitting TRBJ2-7 better, the J assignment may be wrong. Germline assignment: CDR1 SGHTA and CDR2 FQGTGA. This CDR3 comprises 13 residues. CDR3 region: CASSPLSYNEQYF. The CDR3 nucleotides are TGTGCCAGCAGCCCCCTCTCCTACAATGAGCAGTACTTC.

This clonotype was seen only a few times. The gene calls are TRBV6-2 or TRBV6-3 and TRBJ2-4; D is uncertain. CDR1 is MNHEY, CDR2 SVGEGT, per germline. V lost 4 bases and J 0 bases, leaving 10 bases between the germline ends. CDR3 size: 15 residues. The CDR3 loop reads CASSFNLLAKNIQYF. The CDR3 bases are TGTGCCAGCAGTTTTAATTTACTAGCCAAAAACATTCAGTACTTC.

This clonotype was recorded a few times. The chain combines TRBV6-6 with TRBJ2-7; D is undetermined. The CDR3 runs to 13 residues. Germline lookup yields CDR1 MNHNY and CDR2 SVGAGI (reference sequence). V was trimmed by 2 bases and J by 5 bases, leaving 10 bases between them. CDR3 DNA sequence: TGTGCCAGCAGTTACCAGATCCAAAACGAGCAGTACTTC. Translated, it gives CASSYQIQNEQYF.

This clonotype turned up a few times. The chain links TRBV18 to TRBJ2-7, with no clear D. V was shortened by 3 bases and J by 2 bases, with 11 bases between the two germline ends. Germline CDR1 KGHSH, CDR2 LQKENI. The length of the CDR3 is 14 residues. Here the CDR3 reads CASSPGVFPYEQYF. CDR3 DNA sequence: TGTGCCAGCTCACCTGGGGTATTCCCCTACGAGCAGTACTTC.

The chain recombines TRBV27 with TRBJ2-5; D is uncertain. The J call may be in error: the DNA end matches TRBJ2-4 better. CDR3 size: 16 residues. Germline assignment: CDR1 MNHEY and CDR2 SMNVEV (reference sequence). Here the CDR3 reads CASSSGRQGYKNIQYF. The CDR3 DNA sequence: TGTGCCAGCAGTAGTGGGCGGCAAGGTTACAAAAACATTCAGTACTTC.